What follows are 20 T cell receptor beta chains derived from one specimen sequenced in a study of spatial heterogeneity in lung cancer (dated by TCRdb to the late 2010s). Preparation of the library involved 5' RACE. Sequenced using a NextSeq 500. The public reads were quality trimmed at Q25 with fastp and then assembled into clones with MiXCR by TCRdb, keeping productive beta chains. Identical CDR3 proteins give one entry, which carries the most common genes and DNA. The sample table shows approximately 18,000 distinct CDR3 sequences, and 19% are seen once. The biggest ten clones account for roughly 6.5% of the sample. The time point label corresponds to: blood at routine non-recurrence follow-up after resection. Here the sequenced sample was PBMCs, taken at follow-up. Receptors were obtained from a male donor with early-stage non-small cell lung cancer.

In its sample, this clonotype was seen a few times. V and J are TRBV2 and TRBJ1-1; tentatively, D is TRBD1 (6 bases). The CDR3 is made up of 13 amino acids. Germline CDR1 is SNHLY and CDR2 is FYNNEI. V shed 5 bases and J shed 4 bases, with 11 bases lying between them. The DNA of the CDR3 is TGTGCCAGCAGTTTAGGGGGAGGCACTGAAGCTTTCTTT. Its protein product is CASSLGGGTEAFF.

Only a few counts were recorded for this clonotype. This chain joins TRBV6-2 or TRBV6-3 and TRBJ2-5, with a possible D match to TRBD2 (6 bases). Germline CDR1 is MNHEY and CDR2 is SVGEGT. Trimming removed 0 bases from V and 4 bases from J, with 9 bases in between. The CDR3 length is 14 residues. The CDR3 coding sequence is TGTGCCAGCAGTTACTCTACCGGGAGAGAGACCCAGTACTTC. Protein product: CASSYSTGRETQYF.

The chain links TRBV7-2 to TRBJ2-1, with D perhaps assigned TRBD1 or TRBD2 (7 bases each). Germline lookup yields CDR1 SGHTA and CDR2 FQGNSA. V was trimmed by 1 base and J by 7 bases, leaving 23 bases between them. The CDR3 is 18 residues long. CDR3 bases: TGTGCCAGCAGCTTAGTTTTTGGGAGGGGGCTAGGAGGAAATGAGCAGTTCTTC. This translates into CASSLVFGRGLGGNEQFF.

The chain recombines TRBV20-1 with TRBJ2-7; TRBD2 might be the D (5 bases). The V end lost 2 bases, the J end lost 6 bases, and 14 bases lay between the germline ends. Germline CDR1 reads DFQATT; CDR2 reads SNEGSKA (reference sequence). The CDR3 extends over 13 amino acids. In nucleotides, the CDR3 is TGCAGTGCTAGAAATGAAGAGGGTGGCGAGCAGTACTTC. Protein sequence: CSARNEEGGEQYF.

In its sample, this clonotype was seen many times. This rearrangement joins TRBV9 to TRBJ2-2, with D maybe TRBD1 (5 bases). The V end lost 0 bases, the J end lost 6 bases, and 9 bases lay between the germline ends. The CDR3 is 14 residues long. CDR1 SGDLS and CDR2 YYNGEE come from the germline V gene. The CDR3 sequence: CASSVGREAGELFF. For the CDR3, the DNA is TGTGCCAGCAGCGTAGGCAGGGAAGCCGGGGAGCTGTTTTTT.

The V gene is TRBV12-3 or TRBV12-4, the J gene TRBJ2-1, with D tentatively TRBD1 or TRBD2 (5 bases each). Trimming cost V 3 bases and J 1 base, with 7 bases left between them. The CDR3 has 14 amino acids. The DNA of the CDR3 is TGTGCCAGCAGTTTTTGGGGGTCCTACAATGAGCAGTTCTTC. Translated, it gives CASSFWGSYNEQFF.

This clonotype was counted only a few times. The rearrangement links TRBV7-2 to TRBJ2-7; D may be TRBD2 (7 bases). Germline assignment: CDR1 SGHTA and CDR2 FQGNSA. V was shortened by 11 bases and J by 0 bases, with 20 bases between the two germline ends. CDR3 size: 15 residues. Written as DNA, the CDR3 is TGTGCCCTCGAGGGGGGGGCCGAGAGCTCCTACGAGCAGTACTTC. Residues: CALEGGAESSYEQYF.

The table lists this clonotype with many counts. The chain couples TRBV20-1 to TRBJ1-1, with D tentatively TRBD1 (5 bases). Germline CDR1 and CDR2: DFQATT and SNEGSKA (reference sequence). CDR3 size: 13 residues. V was clipped by 8 bases and J by 2 bases, with 15 bases between them. The DNA for the CDR3 is TGCAGTCCGAACGAAGACAGTAACACTGAAGCTTTCTTT. Protein product: CSPNEDSNTEAFF.

Note on this clonotype: A much larger clone lies a single base off, so this may be a read error. Here the CDR3 DNA reads TGTGCCATCAGGCAGACTGTCGGGCTCAATGAGCAGTTCTTC. Translation: CAIRQTVGLNEQFF. V and J are TRBV10-3 and TRBJ2-1; D call uncertain. Germline CDR1 reads ENHRY; CDR2 reads SYGVKD. The CDR3 totals 14 residues. The V and J ends lost 6 bases and 6 bases respectively, with 15 bases between them.

The V and J genes are TRBV13 and TRBJ2-7; D uncertain. Trimming removed 5 bases at V and 3 bases at J, with 5 bases between. The CDR3 has 11 residues. The germline V gene encodes CDR1 PRHDT and CDR2 FYEKMQ (reference sequence). CDR3 amino acids: CASSPIYEQYF. CDR3 DNA sequence: TGTGCCAGCAGCCCTATCTACGAGCAGTACTTC.

This clonotype showed up many times. V usage is TRBV7-2 and J usage is TRBJ2-3, with 10 bases lining up with TRBD2. The germline V gene has CDR1 SGHTA and CDR2 FQGNSA. The CDR3 is made up of 15 amino acids. The ends lost 5 bases at V and 5 bases at J; junction bases unmatched: 7. CDR3 residues: CASSIEAGGRDTQYF. The CDR3 DNA follows: TGTGCCAGCAGCATCGAAGCGGGGGGGCGAGATACGCAGTATTTT. The full variable domain, rest sourced from reference TRBV7-2 and TRBJ2-3, is GAGVSQSPSNKVTEKGKDVELRCDPISGHTALYWYRQSLGQGLEFLIYFQGNSAPDKSGLPSDRFSAERTGGSVSTLTIQRTQQEDSAVYLCASSIEAGGRDTQYFGPGTRLTVL.

This clonotype came up a few times. The rearrangement joins TRBV7-2 to TRBJ2-3; 10 nucleotides match TRBD2. The CDR3 extends over 18 amino acids. Germline V gene data show CDR1 as SGHTA and CDR2 as FQGNSA. The J segment lost 0 bases and the V segment lost 0 bases, leaving 6 bases of the junction unmatched. In nucleotides, the CDR3 is TGTGCCAGCAGCTTAGCGGGGCTAGCGGGGGCTAGCACAGATACGCAGTATTTT. It yields the protein CASSLAGLAGASTDTQYF.

This clonotype was recorded a few times. This sequence joins TRBV5-1 and TRBJ1-2; D is unclear. The ends were cut back, 1 base at V and 1 base at J, with 2 bases in the middle. The CDR3 extends over 12 amino acids. Germline V lookup: CDR1 SGHRS, CDR2 YFSETQ. Here the CDR3 reads CASSLNNYGYTF. The CDR3, as DNA: TGCGCCAGCAGCTTGAATAACTATGGCTACACCTTC.

In this sample, this clonotype is medium-sized. The chain employs TRBV30 and TRBJ2-1; 9 bases are shared with TRBD1. Trimming took 4 bases from V and 7 from J; bases not matched to a gene: 8. The germline CDR1 and CDR2 sequences are GTSNPN and SVGIG (reference sequence). The CDR3 spans 14 residues. The CDR3 region is CAWNAGTGSNEQFF. The CDR3 DNA reads TGTGCCTGGAACGCCGGGACAGGGTCTAATGAGCAGTTCTTC.

This clonotype was seen repeatedly, ten times or more. The J gene is TRBJ2-1, the V gene TRBV5-6; the D gene is possibly TRBD1 (6 bases). This CDR3 contains 13 residues. CDR1 is SGHDT and CDR2 is YYEEEE in the germline V gene. Between the trimmed V and J ends, which lost 1 base and 9 bases, there was a span of 11 bases. CDR3 in amino acids: CASSLRGGGEQFF. The DNA of the CDR3 is TGTGCCAGCAGCTTGAGAGGGGGTGGTGAGCAGTTCTTC.

A remark on this clonotype: A read error may account for a junction end that differs from germline. CDR3 loop: CASSIDRRQGGISSCNEQFF. The CDR3 DNA is TGTGCCAGTAGTATAGATCGCCGACAGGGGGGTATAAGCTCCTGCAATGAGCAGTTCTTC. The genes are TRBV19 and TRBJ2-1; TRBD1 agrees at 9 bases. CDR1 LNHDA and CDR2 SQIVND come from the germline V gene (reference sequence). The CDR3 sequence is 20 residues long.

The V gene is TRBV19, the J gene TRBJ1-2, with D possibly being TRBD1 (6 bases). The germline V gene has CDR1 LNHDA and CDR2 SQIVND (reference sequence). The CDR3 contains 13 residues. Trimming cost V 6 bases and J 4 bases, with 12 bases left between them. This chain's CDR3 is CASSPQGFYGYTF. CDR3 nucleotides: TGTGCCAGTAGCCCGCAGGGGTTCTATGGCTACACCTTC. The full variable domain, with the rest looked up from reference TRBV19 and TRBJ1-2, is DGGITQSPKYLFRKEGQNVTLSCEQNLNHDAMYWYRQDPGQGLRLIYYSQIVNDFQKGDIAEGYSVSREKKESFPLTVTSAQKNPTAFYLCASSPQGFYGYTFGSGTRLTVV.

This chain connects TRBV11-3 to TRBJ2-1; 10 nucleotides match TRBD2. The germline gives CDR1 SGHNT, CDR2 YENEEA. After removal of 0 bases from V and 5 bases from J, the junction contained 7 bases not matched to a gene. This CDR3 is built from 17 residues. The CDR3 sequence: CASSLDQLAGTDNEQFF. CDR3 sequence (DNA): TGTGCCAGCAGCTTAGACCAACTAGCGGGGACCGACAATGAGCAGTTCTTC.

The chain employs TRBV5-8 and TRBJ1-5, with TRBD1 matching over 9 bases. V dropped 0 bases and J dropped 4; count of bases not matched to a gene: 8. The CDR3 contains 17 residues. Germline V gene sequence: CDR1 SGHTS, CDR2 YDEGEE. CDR3: CASSLVYSGQGNQPQHF. In DNA, the CDR3 is TGTGCCAGCAGCTTGGTGTATTCCGGACAGGGGAATCAGCCCCAGCATTTT.

The chain couples TRBV2 to TRBJ2-1; the D is unclear. The CDR3 is 17 amino acids. V lost 6 bases, J lost 7 bases, and 25 bases lay in between. Germline values: CDR1 SNHLY, CDR2 FYNNEI. For the CDR3, the DNA is TGTGCCAGCAGAATCACTAAAGCGTTCTATCATCGGAATGAGCAGTTCTTC. As protein: CASRITKAFYHRNEQFF.